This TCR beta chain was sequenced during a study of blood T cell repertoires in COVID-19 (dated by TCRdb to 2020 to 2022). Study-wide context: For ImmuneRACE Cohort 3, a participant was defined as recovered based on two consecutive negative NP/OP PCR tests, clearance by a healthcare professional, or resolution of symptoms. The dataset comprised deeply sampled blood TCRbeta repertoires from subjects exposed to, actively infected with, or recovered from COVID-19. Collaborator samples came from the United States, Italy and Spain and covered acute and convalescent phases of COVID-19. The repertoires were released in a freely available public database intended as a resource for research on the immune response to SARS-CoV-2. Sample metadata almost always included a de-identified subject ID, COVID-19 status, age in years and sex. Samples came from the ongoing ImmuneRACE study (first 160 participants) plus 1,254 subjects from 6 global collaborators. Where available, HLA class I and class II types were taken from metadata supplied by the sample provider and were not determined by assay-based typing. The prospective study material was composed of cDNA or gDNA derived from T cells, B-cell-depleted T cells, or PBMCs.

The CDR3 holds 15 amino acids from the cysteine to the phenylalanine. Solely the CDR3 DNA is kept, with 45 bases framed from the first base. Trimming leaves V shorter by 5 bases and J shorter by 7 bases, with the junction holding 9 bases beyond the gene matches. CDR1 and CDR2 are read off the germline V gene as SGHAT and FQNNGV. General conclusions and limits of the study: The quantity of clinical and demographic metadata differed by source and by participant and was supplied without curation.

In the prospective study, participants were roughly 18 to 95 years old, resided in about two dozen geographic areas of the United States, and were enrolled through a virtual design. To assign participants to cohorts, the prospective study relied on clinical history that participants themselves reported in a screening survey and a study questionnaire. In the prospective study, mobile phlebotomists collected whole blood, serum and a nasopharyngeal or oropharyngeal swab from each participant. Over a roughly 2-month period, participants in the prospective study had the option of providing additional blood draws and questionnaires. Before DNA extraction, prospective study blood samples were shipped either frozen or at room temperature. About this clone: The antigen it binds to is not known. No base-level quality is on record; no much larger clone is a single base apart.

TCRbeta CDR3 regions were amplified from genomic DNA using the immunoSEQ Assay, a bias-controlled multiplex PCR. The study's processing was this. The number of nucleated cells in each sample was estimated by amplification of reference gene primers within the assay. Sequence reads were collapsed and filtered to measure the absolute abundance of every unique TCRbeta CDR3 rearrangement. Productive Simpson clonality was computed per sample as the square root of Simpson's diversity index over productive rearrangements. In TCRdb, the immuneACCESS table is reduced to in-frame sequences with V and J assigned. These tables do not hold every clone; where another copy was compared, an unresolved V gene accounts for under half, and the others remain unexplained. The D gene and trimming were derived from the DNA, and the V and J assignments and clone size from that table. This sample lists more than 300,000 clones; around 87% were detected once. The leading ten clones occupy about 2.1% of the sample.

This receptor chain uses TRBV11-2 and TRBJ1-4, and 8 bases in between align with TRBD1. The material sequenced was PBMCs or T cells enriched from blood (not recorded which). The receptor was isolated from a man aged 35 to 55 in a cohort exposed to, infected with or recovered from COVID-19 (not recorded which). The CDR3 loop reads CASSLGQGPSEKLFF. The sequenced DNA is TGTGCCAGCAGCCTTGGACAGGGCCCCAGTGAAAAACTGTTTTTT.